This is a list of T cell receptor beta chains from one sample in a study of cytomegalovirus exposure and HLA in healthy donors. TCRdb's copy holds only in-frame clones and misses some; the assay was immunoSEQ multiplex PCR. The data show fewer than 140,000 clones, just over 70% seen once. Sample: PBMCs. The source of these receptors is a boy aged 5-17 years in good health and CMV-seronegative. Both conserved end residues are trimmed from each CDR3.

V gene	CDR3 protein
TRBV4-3	ASSQEGAYNEQF
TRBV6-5	ASSLGRGEAF
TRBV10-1	ASSPGTSYEQY
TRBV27	ASEASGSNQKDEQY
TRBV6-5	ASSRFPADTQY
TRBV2	ASSENQGGGYT
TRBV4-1	ASRGLRGAGELF
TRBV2	ASRSLRGANVLT
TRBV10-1	ASSPGQGIIAEQY
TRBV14	ASSRIAGGLRETQY
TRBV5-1	ASSLVPGSSYEQY
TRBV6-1	ASSEAHPPGHLMNTGELF
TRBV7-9	ASSSGDSGRAGDTQY
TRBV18	ASSPNALRVGGELF
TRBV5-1	ASSLGASDTQY
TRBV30	AWSVQDNQPQH
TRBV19	ASSNQGSNQPQH
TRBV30	AWSAWWGEWFYGYT
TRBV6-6	ASSYVGYEQY
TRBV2	ASSVDSSPEQF
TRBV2	ASSPLEHPGEQY
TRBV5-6	ASSALSLAGGFLSDTQY
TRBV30	AWSVDLAAYNEQF
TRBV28	ASSLGGAMGAEAF
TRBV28	AGHSPPNYGYT
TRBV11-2	ASSDQQGSVSPLH
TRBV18	ASSPGAGGRDGYT
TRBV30	AWSAGESSNQPQH
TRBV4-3	ASSQSPGSSLF